This record concerns one T cell receptor beta chain sequence. The CDR3 runs 11 residues. V dropped 0 bases and J dropped 5 bases, with 1 base sitting between them. Germline V CDR1 and CDR2: SGHKS, YYEKEE (reference sequence). The sample belongs to a study of early T cells in non-severe SARS-CoV-2 infection. Study background: Sequencing of unsorted whole blood was done on bulk RNA, leaving chains unpaired.

TCRdb called the 5' RACE reads again in MiXCR, with one record for every CDR3 protein. Here the sample spans fewer than 9,500 distinct CDR3 sequences, around 4.8% being singletons. The sequenced sample was whole blood. This chain links TRBV5-5 with TRBJ2-3; D gene ambiguous. This TCR came from an adult who was a healthcare worker with PCR-confirmed SARS-CoV-2 infection or an uninfected control (not recorded which). CDR3 DNA: TGTGCCAGCAGCTTGGGAGATACGCAGTATTTT. This codes for CASSLGDTQYF.